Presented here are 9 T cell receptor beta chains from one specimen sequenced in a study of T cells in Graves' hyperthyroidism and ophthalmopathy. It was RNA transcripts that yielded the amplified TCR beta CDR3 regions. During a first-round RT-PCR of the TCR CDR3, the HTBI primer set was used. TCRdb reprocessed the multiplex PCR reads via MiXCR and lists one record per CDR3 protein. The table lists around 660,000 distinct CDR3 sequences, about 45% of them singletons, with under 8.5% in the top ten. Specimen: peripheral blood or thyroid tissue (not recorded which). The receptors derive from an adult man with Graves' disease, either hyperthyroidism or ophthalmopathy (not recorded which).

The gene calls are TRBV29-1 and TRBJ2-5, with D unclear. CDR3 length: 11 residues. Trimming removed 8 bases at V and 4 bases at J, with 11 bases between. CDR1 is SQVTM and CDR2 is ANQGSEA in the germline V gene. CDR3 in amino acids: CSLARLETQYF. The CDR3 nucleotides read TGCAGCTTGGCTCGACTAGAGACCCAGTACTTC.

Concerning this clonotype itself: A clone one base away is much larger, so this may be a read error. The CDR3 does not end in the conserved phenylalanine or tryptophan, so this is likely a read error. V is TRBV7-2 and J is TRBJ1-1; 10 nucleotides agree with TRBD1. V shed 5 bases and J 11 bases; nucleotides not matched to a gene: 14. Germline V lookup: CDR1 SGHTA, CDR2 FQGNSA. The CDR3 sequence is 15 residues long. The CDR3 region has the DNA TGTGCCAGCAGCCAAGACAGGGGGCGAGACAAGGGGGCTTTCATT. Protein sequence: CASSQDRGRDKGAFI.

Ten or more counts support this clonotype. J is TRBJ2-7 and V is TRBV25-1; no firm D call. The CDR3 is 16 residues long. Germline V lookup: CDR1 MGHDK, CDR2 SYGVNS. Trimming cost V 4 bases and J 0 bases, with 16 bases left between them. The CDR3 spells CASSVDLSPSSYEQYF. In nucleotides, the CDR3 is TGTGCCAGCAGTGTAGATCTCTCTCCCAGCTCCTACGAGCAGTACTTC.

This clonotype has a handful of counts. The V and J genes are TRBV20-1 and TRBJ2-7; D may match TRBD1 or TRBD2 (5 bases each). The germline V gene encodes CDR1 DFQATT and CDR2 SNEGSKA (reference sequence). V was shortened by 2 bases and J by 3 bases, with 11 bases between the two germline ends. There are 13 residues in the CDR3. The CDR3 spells CSARQGDLYEQYF. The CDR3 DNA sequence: TGCAGTGCTAGACAGGGAGATCTCTACGAGCAGTACTTC.

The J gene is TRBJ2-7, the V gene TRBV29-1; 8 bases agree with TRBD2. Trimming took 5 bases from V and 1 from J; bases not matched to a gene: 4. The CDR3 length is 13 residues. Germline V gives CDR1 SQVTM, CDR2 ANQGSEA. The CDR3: CSVQAGESYEQYF. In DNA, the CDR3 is TGCAGCGTTCAAGCGGGGGAGTCCTACGAGCAGTACTTC.

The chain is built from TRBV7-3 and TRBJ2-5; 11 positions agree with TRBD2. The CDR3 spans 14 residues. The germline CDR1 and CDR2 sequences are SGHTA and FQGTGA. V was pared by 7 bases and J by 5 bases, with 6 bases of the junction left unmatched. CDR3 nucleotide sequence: TGTGCCAGCACACTAGCGGGAGTGGGGGAGACCCAGTACTTC. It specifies CASTLAGVGETQYF.

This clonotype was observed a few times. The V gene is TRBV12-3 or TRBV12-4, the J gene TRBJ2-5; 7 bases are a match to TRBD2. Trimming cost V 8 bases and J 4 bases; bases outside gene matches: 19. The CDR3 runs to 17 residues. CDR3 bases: TGTGCCAGCCGCAGGCGGGAGTCGAGTGTGATTGGAGAGACCCAGTACTTC. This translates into CASRRRESSVIGETQYF.

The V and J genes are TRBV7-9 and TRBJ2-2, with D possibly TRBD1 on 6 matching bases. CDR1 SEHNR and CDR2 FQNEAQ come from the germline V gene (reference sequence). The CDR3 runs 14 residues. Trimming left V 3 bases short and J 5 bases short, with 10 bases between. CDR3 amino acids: CASSFPDRTGELFF. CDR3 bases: TGTGCCAGCAGCTTCCCCGACAGGACCGGGGAGCTGTTTTTT.

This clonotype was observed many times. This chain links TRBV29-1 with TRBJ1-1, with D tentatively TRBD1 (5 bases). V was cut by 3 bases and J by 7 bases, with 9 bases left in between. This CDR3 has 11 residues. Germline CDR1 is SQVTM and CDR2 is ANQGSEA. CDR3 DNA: TGCAGCGTTGATGCGGGGGGTGAAGCTTTCTTT. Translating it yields CSVDAGGEAFF.